The 21 T cell receptor beta chains listed next were all sequenced from one sample in a study of T cell repertoires in MIS-A myocarditis. TCRdb's copy holds only in-frame clones and misses some; the assay was immunoSEQ multiplex PCR. The sample contains about 10,000 clones, around nine tenths of which appear only once. Material for sequencing was thoracic lymph node tissue obtained at autopsy. The receptors derive from a man aged 18 to 29 with fulminant myocarditis from multisystem inflammatory syndrome in adults (MIS-A) after COVID-19.

CDR3 protein: CATSAASASYNEQFF. CDR3 DNA sequence: TGTGCCACCAGTGCCGCTAGCGCCTCCTACAATGAGCAGTTCTTC. The J gene is TRBJ2-1, the V gene TRBV24-1, with a possible D match to TRBD2 (6 bases). Germline CDR1 reads KGHDR; CDR2 reads SFDVKD. The CDR3 is made up of 15 amino acids. Trimming stripped 5 bases from V and 0 bases from J, with 10 bases between.

The chain uses TRBV6-2 or TRBV6-3 and TRBJ2-5, with 11 bases lining up with TRBD2. Germline V gene sequence: CDR1 MNHEY, CDR2 SVGEGT. V trimming: 2 bases; J trimming: 4 bases; junction bases outside the gene matches: 6. The CDR3 length is 16 residues. The CDR3 DNA follows: TGTGCCAGCAGTTACGTGGCTAGCGGGGGGTTAGAGACCCAGTACTTC. Protein product: CASSYVASGGLETQYF.

V gene TRBV7-9 combines with J gene TRBJ1-4; D perhaps matches TRBD1 (6 bases). The ends were cut back, 4 bases at V and 5 bases at J, with 17 bases in the middle. CDR1 is SEHNR, CDR2 FQNEAQ, per germline (reference sequence). The CDR3 sequence is 16 residues long. The CDR3 loop is CASSSGLTGRNEKLFF. DNA for the CDR3: TGTGCCAGCAGCTCGGGGCTGACAGGTCGAAATGAAAAACTGTTTTTT.

The rearrangement joins TRBV7-9 to TRBJ1-2; D is uncertain. CDR3 length: 13 residues. Looked up from germline, CDR1 is SEHNR and CDR2 is FQNEAQ (reference sequence). V was shortened by 0 bases and J by 6 bases, with 8 bases between the two germline ends. The CDR3 DNA follows: TGTGCCAGCAGCTTAGCTCTCTCCAATGGCTACACCTTC. It specifies CASSLALSNGYTF.

V and J are TRBV4-2 and TRBJ2-7; weak D call: TRBD2 (5 bases). Trimming stripped 5 bases from V and 1 base from J, with 15 bases between. The CDR3 loop spans 15 amino acids. Germline V gene lookup returns CDR1 LGHNA and CDR2 YNFKEQ. The CDR3 sequence is CASSASFPGSYEQYF. The DNA for the CDR3 is TGTGCCAGCAGCGCTAGCTTCCCGGGTTCCTACGAGCAGTACTTC.

The chain joins TRBV23-1 to TRBJ2-7; maybe TRBD2 (6 bases). TRBV23-1 qualifies as an ORF whose function is uncertain. The CDR3 length is 13 residues. V dropped 2 bases and J dropped 7 bases, with 12 bases sitting between them. CDR3 amino acids: CASSQLARGEQYF. The CDR3 DNA reads as TGCGCCAGCAGTCAACTAGCGCGGGGAGAGCAGTACTTC.

This chain uses TRBV9 with TRBJ2-7; 10 bases are a match to TRBD2. V was pared by 0 bases and J by 5 bases, with 5 bases of the junction left unmatched. This CDR3 has 15 residues. Germline V lookup: CDR1 SGDLS, CDR2 YYNGEE. The CDR3 region has the DNA TGTGCCAGCAGCGTAGGAAGCGGGGGGGCCCACGAGCAGTACTTC. It translates to CASSVGSGGAHEQYF.

The V call is TRBV3-1 (or the pseudogene TRBV3-2), the J call TRBJ1-3; the D is unclear. Deletions cut 4 bases from V and 0 bases from J, with 13 bases between. The CDR3 loop spans 16 amino acids. The germline gives CDR1 LGHDT, CDR2 YNNKEL (reference sequence). The CDR3 region is CASSRNPSSSGNTIYF. As DNA, the CDR3 is TGTGCCAGCAGCCGTAACCCTTCCTCCTCTGGAAACACCATATATTTT.

This chain uses TRBV5-4 with TRBJ2-3, with no clear D. The CDR3 runs to 14 residues. Deletions cut 0 bases from V and 1 base from J, with 6 bases between. Germline CDR1 is SGHNT and CDR2 is YYREEE (reference sequence). Here the CDR3 DNA reads TGTGCCAGCAGCTTGGGTGGACGCACAGATACGCAGTATTTT. It is translated as CASSLGGRTDTQYF.

The gene calls are TRBV23-1 and TRBJ2-2; unclear D gene. TRBV23-1 is given ORF status, its function remaining uncertain. Between the trimmed V and J ends, which lost 7 bases and 0 bases, there was a span of 18 bases. The CDR3 runs to 17 residues. CDR3: CASTQGGSGSNTGELFF. Written as DNA, the CDR3 is TGCGCCAGCACCCAAGGCGGCTCAGGTTCGAACACCGGGGAGCTGTTTTTT.

The chain recombines TRBV7-2 with TRBJ1-6; D might be TRBD1 (5 bases). CDR1 and CDR2 (germline): SGHTA, FQGNSA. The V gene lost 3 bases and the J gene lost 7 bases, with 7 bases spanning the gap. The CDR3 loop spans 13 amino acids. DNA of the CDR3: TGTGCCAGCAGCTTGGGGGTGAATTCACCCCTCCACTTT. It encodes CASSLGVNSPLHF.

This chain links TRBV6-4 with TRBJ2-3, with D possibly called TRBD1 or TRBD2 (5 bases each). CDR1 is MRHNA and CDR2 is SNTAGT in the germline V gene. This CDR3 region has 16 residues. V was clipped by 3 bases and J by 2 bases, with 15 bases between them. Here the CDR3 DNA reads TGTGCCAGCAGTGAAGGGACCTCCTACTCCACAGATACGCAGTATTTT. Encoded protein: CASSEGTSYSTDTQYF.

V is TRBV28 and J is TRBJ1-2; tentative D call: TRBD1 (5 bases). The CDR3 is made up of 17 amino acids. V was clipped by 2 bases and J by 4 bases, with 20 bases between them. CDR1 is MDHEN, CDR2 SYDVKM, per germline. CDR3: CASSLRGGGPRSYGYTF. CDR3 DNA: TGTGCCAGCAGTTTAAGGGGCGGCGGACCGCGGTCCTATGGCTACACCTTC.

The rearrangement joins TRBV5-1 to TRBJ2-3; no reliable D call. This CDR3 contains 13 residues. Per the germline V gene, CDR1 is SGHRS and CDR2 is YFSETQ. Trimming removed 7 bases at V and 4 bases at J, with 13 bases between. CDR3 DNA sequence: TGCGCCAGCGCAGCGACGGTTCCAGATACGCAGTATTTT. Encoded protein: CASAATVPDTQYF.

V is TRBV6-5 and J is TRBJ2-7; D call uncertain. V dropped 2 bases and J dropped 4 bases, with 3 bases sitting between them. In germline, CDR1 is MNHEY, CDR2 SVGAGI. This CDR3 contains 11 residues. The CDR3 spells CASSYLYEQYF. The CDR3 DNA sequence: TGTGCCAGCAGTTACCTGTACGAGCAGTACTTC.

The gene calls are TRBV28 and TRBJ1-5; D may be TRBD1 (6 bases). V was cut by 3 bases and J by 1 base, with 16 bases left in between. Germline V lookup: CDR1 MDHEN, CDR2 SYDVKM. This CDR3 is 17 amino acids long. DNA of the CDR3: TGTGCCAGCAGTTTCCGGGAGGGGGTCGGAAGCAATCAGCCCCAGCATTTT. It specifies CASSFREGVGSNQPQHF.

Comment on this clone: Other DNA variants within this sample encode the same CDR3. The chain employs TRBV19 and TRBJ2-1; D is ambiguous. V gave up 0 bases and J gave up 4 bases, with 4 bases separating them. Germline V gene data show CDR1 as LNHDA and CDR2 as SQIVND (reference sequence). The CDR3 is 13 residues long. As DNA, the CDR3 is TGTGCCAGTAGTATAGACGTGTACAATGAGCAGTTCTTC. Translated: CASSIDVYNEQFF. The whole variable domain, remainder taken from reference TRBV19 and TRBJ2-1, is DGGITQSPKYLFRKEGQNVTLSCEQNLNHDAMYWYRQDPGQGLRLIYYSQIVNDFQKGDIAEGYSVSREKKESFPLTVTSAQKNPTAFYLCASSIDVYNEQFFGPGTRLTVL.

The rearrangement links TRBV4-2 to TRBJ1-1; tentatively, D is TRBD1 (5 bases). CDR3 length: 13 residues. Looked up from germline, CDR1 is LGHNA and CDR2 is YNFKEQ. V was clipped by 4 bases and J by 1 base, with 7 bases between them. CDR3 in amino acids: CASSRTGNTEAFF. The CDR3 region has the DNA TGTGCCAGCAGCCGAACAGGGAACACTGAAGCTTTCTTT.

The J gene is TRBJ1-4, the V gene TRBV27; a possible D gene is TRBD1 (5 bases). The germline V and J ends were trimmed by 5 bases and 0 bases, with 22 bases remaining between them. This CDR3 has 19 residues. Per the germline V gene, CDR1 is MNHEY and CDR2 is SMNVEV (reference sequence). The CDR3 reads CASSKTSATGVATNEKLFF. The CDR3 coding sequence is TGTGCCAGCAGTAAAACTTCCGCTACAGGAGTTGCAACTAATGAAAAACTGTTTTTT.

V and J are TRBV18 and TRBJ2-2; 12 bases align to TRBD2. Germline-derived CDR1 and CDR2 are KGHSH and LQKENI. The trim removed 6 bases at V and 4 bases at J, leaving 6 bases unmatched. CDR3 length: 16 amino acids. The CDR3 is CASSMTSGGLTGELFF. As DNA, the CDR3 is TGTGCCAGCTCTATGACTAGCGGGGGACTCACCGGGGAGCTGTTTTTT.

This clone occurred once. The chain has TRBV19 and TRBJ1-4; D call uncertain. Trimming removed 9 bases from V and 7 bases from J, with 21 bases in between. Germline V gives CDR1 LNHDA, CDR2 SQIVND (reference sequence). This CDR3 has 15 residues. The CDR3 loop is CASGPTPSAGEKLFF. CDR3 bases: TGTGCCAGCGGACCCACTCCTTCAGCAGGTGAAAAACTGTTTTTT.